This T cell receptor beta chain stems from a study of identical twins. General study results and limits: Out-of-frame alpha sequences shared by twins showed excess low generation probability. Abundant beta clonotypes from cord blood bore fewer insertions; memory repertoires lacked this pattern.

CDR1 SGHTA and CDR2 FQGNSA come from the germline V gene. This CDR3 contains 15 residues. After removal of 5 bases from V and 3 bases from J, the junction contained 6 bases not matched to a gene. To note about this clonotype: The antigen remains undetermined.

Every one of the donors was a healthy Caucasian. Template switching supplied a universal primer site; unique molecular identifiers were carried on the cDNA. TCRdb used MiXCR to reprocess the 5' RACE reads, holding one entry per CDR3 protein. The table records about 220,000 distinct CDR3 sequences, around 10% of them present only once. Sequenced sample: memory (CD45RO+) T cells sorted from blood. V and J are TRBV7-2 and TRBJ2-3; 9 bases match TRBD2. The clonotype was recovered from a woman aged 18-29 years in good health. The CDR3, as DNA: TGTGCCAGCAGCCCGCGGGGGGGCCCGACAGATACGCAGTATTTT. Its translation: CASSPRGGPTDTQYF.